This TCR beta chain originates from a study of cytomegalovirus exposure and HLA in healthy donors. The PCR ran on 60 Vbeta and 13 Jbeta primers. The protocol was immunoSEQ multiplex PCR, while the TCRdb copy is restricted to in-frame clones and leaves out a portion. This table holds some 160,000 clones, 76% found once. The sample consisted of PBMCs. This clonotype originated in a woman between 40 and 55 years old in good health and CMV-seronegative.

The CDR3 DNA sequence: TGTGCCAGCGAGGGACAGAAGGCCCCCTACGAGCAGTACTTC. It translates to CASEGQKAPYEQYF. J is TRBJ2-7 and V is TRBV7-9, with 7 bases aligning to TRBD1. The germline CDR1 and CDR2 sequences are SEHNR and FQNEAQ (reference sequence). CDR3 length equals 14 residues. Trimming cost V 8 bases and J 2 bases; bases outside gene matches: 9.